This T cell receptor beta chain was recovered during a study of monozygotic twins with inflammatory bowel disease. This CDR3 is built from 14 residues. Germline CDR1 is MDHEN and CDR2 is SYDVKM. Reprocessing the 5' RACE reads, TCRdb reports a single entry for every CDR3 protein and omits DNA. Its table records roughly 150,000 distinct CDR3 sequences. The sequenced sample was blood. V usage is TRBV28 and J usage is TRBJ1-1; TCRdb's D gene call, TRBD1, goes unchecked for lack of DNA. The source of this sequence is a human donor with ulcerative colitis or Crohn's disease, or a healthy co-twin of an affected twin (not recorded which). The CDR3 loop reads CASTIGGLNTEAFF.